These T cell receptor beta chains were read from a single sample in a study of blood T cell repertoires in COVID-19. Profiled with immunoSEQ multiplex PCR; TCRdb holds only in-frame clones, not every one. The table records fewer than 200,000 clones, 84% of them present only once. Sequencing input: peripheral blood. These TCRs come from a man in his forties who had recovered from COVID-19. CDR3s include the opening cysteine and the closing phenylalanine or tryptophan. Fields, in order: clone size, D gene, CDR3 length, J gene, V gene, CDR3 protein, CDR3 DNA. The D gene is left open where the match is weak. The size of a clone is reported for some rows only, either as once, few or many, or as a class for expanded clones.

NA NA 11 TRBJ2-5 TRBV2 CASAEEETQYF TGTGCCAGCGCGGAAGAAGAGACCCAGTACTTC
NA TRBD1 15 TRBJ2-5 TRBV2 CASSTRTGVRVAQYF TGTGCCAGCAGTACTCGGACAGGAGTCCGGGTGGCCCAGTACTTC
NA NA 14 TRBJ2-5 TRBV7-8 CASSSLAGEETQYF TGTGCCAGCAGCTCACTCGCGGGCGAAGAGACCCAGTACTTC
medium-sized NA 14 TRBJ2-1 TRBV27 CASIGVEKDNEQFF TGTGCCAGCATTGGAGTGGAGAAAGACAATGAGCAGTTCTTC
few TRBD2 17 TRBJ2-2 TRBV28 CASSLGLAGADTGELFF TGTGCCAGCAGTTTAGGTCTAGCGGGAGCAGACACCGGGGAGCTGTTTTTT
NA NA 15 TRBJ2-3 TRBV7-2 CASSLAPSETDTQYF TGTGCCAGCAGCTTAGCTCCTAGCGAAACAGATACGCAGTATTTT
NA TRBD1 12 TRBJ1-2 TRBV27 CASSQTGAVYTF TGTGCCAGCAGTCAAACAGGGGCGGTCTACACCTTC
NA NA 14 TRBJ2-3 TRBV4-1 CASSQEGGTDTQYF TGCGCCAGCAGCCAAGAAGGAGGCACAGATACGCAGTATTTT
NA NA 16 TRBJ1-6 TRBV21-1 CASSRDRSSYNSPLHF TGTGCCAGCAGCAGGGACAGGAGCTCCTATAATTCACCCCTCCACTTT
NA TRBD1 14 TRBJ2-7 TRBV7-6 CASSLDRVSYEQYF TGTGCCAGCAGCTTGGACAGGGTATCCTACGAGCAGTACTTC
NA TRBD1 17 TRBJ2-2 TRBV11-3 CASSLGDRGFEAGELFF TGTGCCAGCAGCTTAGGGGACAGGGGGTTTGAAGCCGGGGAGCTGTTTTTT
once TRBD1 17 TRBJ1-1 TRBV6-2/TRBV6-3 CASSLPWGRGQGTEAFF TGTGCCAGCAGTTTACCGTGGGGCAGGGGGCAAGGAACTGAAGCTTTCTTT
NA TRBD2 17 TRBJ2-3 TRBV7-3 CASSLENPTSGKDTQYF TGTGCCAGCAGCTTAGAGAATCCGACTAGCGGGAAAGATACGCAGTATTTT
NA TRBD2 17 TRBJ2-5 TRBV19 CASSIDSGGWKQETQYF TGTGCCAGTAGTATAGATAGCGGGGGATGGAAACAAGAGACCCAGTACTTC
NA NA 14 TRBJ2-1 TRBV20-1 CSASLLGSYNEQFF TGCAGTGCTAGTTTACTAGGATCCTACAATGAGCAGTTCTTC
NA TRBD2 16 TRBJ2-2 TRBV9 CASSPEGLANIGELFF TGTGCCAGCAGCCCCGAGGGACTAGCGAACATCGGGGAGCTGTTTTTT
NA NA 14 TRBJ1-1 TRBV15 CATQAGHQNTEAFF TGTGCCACTCAAGCGGGACACCAGAACACTGAAGCTTTCTTT
NA NA 13 TRBJ1-2 TRBV20-1 CSASSAGNYGYTF TGCAGTGCTAGTAGCGCAGGGAACTATGGCTACACCTTC
NA NA 15 TRBJ2-5 TRBV6-5 CASSYAPTSQETQYF TGTGCCAGCAGTTACGCACCGACTAGCCAAGAGACCCAGTACTTC
NA TRBD1 14 TRBJ1-2 TRBV7-2 CASSFLTGVYGYTF TGTGCCAGCAGCTTCCTCACAGGGGTCTATGGCTACACCTTC
NA TRBD2 15 TRBJ2-1 TRBV4-2 CASSQEDSGYNEQFF TGTGCCAGCAGCCAAGAGGATAGCGGGTACAATGAGCAGTTCTTC
NA NA 12 TRBJ2-7 TRBV12-5 CASGFDFSEQYF TGTGCTAGTGGTTTTGACTTTTCCGAGCAGTACTTC
NA NA 13 TRBJ1-4 TRBV2 CASTNRVGEKLFF TGTGCCAGCACCAACAGGGTGGGTGAAAAACTGTTTTTT
once TRBD2 14 TRBJ2-7 TRBV7-2 CASSLGQGGYEQYF TGTGCCAGCAGCTTAGGTCAGGGAGGGTACGAGCAGTACTTC